This TCR beta chain came from a study of T cell responses to AZD1222 COVID-19 vaccine (dated by TCRdb to about 2021). Looking at the study overall: Because spike-specific TCR depth and breadth did not differ between the two schedules, AZD1222 recipients who got a second dose at roughly 4 weeks were pooled with those who got a second dose at roughly 12 weeks. Trial participants were enrolled by age into subgroups of 18-55, 56-69 and 70-plus years, and roughly 160, 29 and 62 TCR-sequenced participants, respectively, were included in these subgroups. A total of 240 or so trial participants underwent TCR sequencing, of whom about 200 had received two doses of AZD1222 and about 25 had received two doses of the MenACWY control vaccine. The paper's findings and limits, for the study overall: Epitopes outside the regions mutated in the B.1.351 and B.1.1.7 variants were reportedly recognized by nearly half of the unique spike-specific TCRs. Participants were mostly white British and included more females than males, and it was suggested by the authors that clonal diversity may have been underestimated. Vaccine-associated CD4 TCRs spanned the whole spike protein, with dominant responses in regions 160-218 and 743-854. Spike-specific TCR breadth and depth rose significantly after two AZD1222 doses compared with day 0 and with MenACWY recipients. The 56-69-year group was small, and its depth increase did not reach significance, likely because of low power. Because no day 14 peak-response samples were available, the repertoires could be characterized only after the peak T cell response. Only five to seven AZD1222 recipients were SARS-CoV-2 seropositive at baseline, limiting conclusions about previously exposed vaccinees.

This clone was counted only a few times. The antigen this receptor binds is unknown. It has no much larger one-base neighbor in the sample; base qualities were not kept. The CDR3 regions of human TCRbeta chains were analyzed by immunosequencing. Regarding the original processing steps: Repertoire TCRs were matched against a reference library of SARS-CoV-2-specific TCRs generated with the MIRA antigen-specificity platform. Breadth was defined as the fraction of unique TCRs that were SARS-CoV-2-associated. Depth was defined as the fraction of total T cells that were SARS-CoV-2-associated. Each spike-specific TCR was assigned to its reactive spike region and to a CD4 or CD8 class using the MIRA data. Log10-transformed breadth and depth values were compared by one-way ANOVA with Sidak's multiple comparisons tests. Imported from immuneACCESS, the table was reduced by TCRdb to in-frame sequences with V and J called. These copies leave out some clones; in studies compared against another copy, an unresolved V gene accounts for under half, and the cause of the remainder is not known. The DNA was the basis for D and trimming; V, J and clone size are from that table. Across this sample there are about 120,000 clones, with 80% to 90% seen only once. The ten largest clones represent just over 9.5% of the sample.

V drops 1 base and J drops 4 bases, leaving 14 bases in between. CDR1 and CDR2, per the germline V gene, are SGHTA and FQGTGA. The CDR3, cysteine through phenylalanine, is 15 amino acids long. The read is trimmed to its CDR3 DNA, 45 bases read in frame from base 1. Read against the paper, the sample's time point label means: baseline before first vaccination. Samples from vaccinated people were obtained from the UK trials COV001 and COV002, which included a single-blind randomized controlled phase 2/3 trial of AZD1222 (ChAdOx1 nCoV-19) in healthy adults. For TCRbeta chain sequencing, PBMC samples were collected from trial participants at day 0 and at day 28 after the second dose.

The sample in question was peripheral blood, obtained on day 0 of AZD1222 vaccination. The chain is assembled from TRBV7-3 and TRBJ2-7, with TRBD1 as a weak D call on 6 bases. The clonotype was recovered from an adult in good health. In nucleotide form, the sequence is TGTGCCAGCAGCTTAAGTGGCAGGGGAACATACGAGCAGTACTTC. It specifies CASSLSGRGTYEQYF.